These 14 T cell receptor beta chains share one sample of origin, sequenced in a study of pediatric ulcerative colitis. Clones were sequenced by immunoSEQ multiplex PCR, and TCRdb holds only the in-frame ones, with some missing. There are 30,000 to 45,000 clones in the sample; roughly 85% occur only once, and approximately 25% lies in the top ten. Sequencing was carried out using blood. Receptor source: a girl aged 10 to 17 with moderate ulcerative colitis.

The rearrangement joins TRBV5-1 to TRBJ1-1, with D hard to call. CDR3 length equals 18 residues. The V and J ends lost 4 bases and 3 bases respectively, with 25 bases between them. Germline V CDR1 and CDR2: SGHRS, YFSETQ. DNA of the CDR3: TGCGCCAGCAGCCTCGGGCTTTCAGTTCGGACCCGGGACACTGAAGCTTTCTTT. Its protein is CASSLGLSVRTRDTEAFF.

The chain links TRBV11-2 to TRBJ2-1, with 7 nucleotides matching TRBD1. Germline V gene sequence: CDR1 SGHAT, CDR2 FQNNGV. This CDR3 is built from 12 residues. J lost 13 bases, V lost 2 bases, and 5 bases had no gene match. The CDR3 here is CASSLTRDRQFF. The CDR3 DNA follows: TGTGCCAGCAGCTTAACCCGGGACAGACAGTTCTTC.

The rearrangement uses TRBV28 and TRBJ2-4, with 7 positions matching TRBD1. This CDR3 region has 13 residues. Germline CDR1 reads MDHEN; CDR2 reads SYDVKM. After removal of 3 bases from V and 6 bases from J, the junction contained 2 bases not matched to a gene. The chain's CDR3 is CASSFYRGNIQYF. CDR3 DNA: TGTGCCAGCAGTTTTTACAGGGGAAACATTCAGTACTTC.

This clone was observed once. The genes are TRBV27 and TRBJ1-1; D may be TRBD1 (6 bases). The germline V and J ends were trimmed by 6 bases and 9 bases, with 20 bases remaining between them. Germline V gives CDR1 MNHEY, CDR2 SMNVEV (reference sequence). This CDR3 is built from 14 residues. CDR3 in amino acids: CASRTSGTLNQAFF. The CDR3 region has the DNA TGTGCCAGCAGAACTTCCGGGACACTAAATCAAGCTTTCTTT.

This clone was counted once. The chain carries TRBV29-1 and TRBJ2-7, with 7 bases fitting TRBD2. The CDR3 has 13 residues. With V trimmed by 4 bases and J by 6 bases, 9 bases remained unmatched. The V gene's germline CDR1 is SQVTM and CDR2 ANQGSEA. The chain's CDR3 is CSVVLFREGEQYF. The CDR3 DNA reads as TGCAGCGTTGTACTTTTCAGGGAGGGCGAGCAGTACTTC.

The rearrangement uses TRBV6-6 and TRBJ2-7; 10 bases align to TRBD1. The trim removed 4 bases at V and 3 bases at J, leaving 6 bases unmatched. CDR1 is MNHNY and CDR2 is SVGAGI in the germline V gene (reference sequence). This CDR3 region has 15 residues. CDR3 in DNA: TGTGCCAGCAGTTCCCCGGACAGGGGGTTCTACGAGCAGTACTTC. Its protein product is CASSSPDRGFYEQYF.

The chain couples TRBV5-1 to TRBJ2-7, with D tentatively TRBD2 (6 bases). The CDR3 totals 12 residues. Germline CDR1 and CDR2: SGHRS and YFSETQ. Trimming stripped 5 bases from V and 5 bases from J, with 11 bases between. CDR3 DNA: TGCGCCAGCAGGGGCCCGGGGGACGAGCAGTACTTC. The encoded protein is CASRGPGDEQYF.

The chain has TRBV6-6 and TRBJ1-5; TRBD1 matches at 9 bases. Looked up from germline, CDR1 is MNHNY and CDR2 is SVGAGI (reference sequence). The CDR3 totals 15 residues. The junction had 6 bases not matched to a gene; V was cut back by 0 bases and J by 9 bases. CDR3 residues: CASSYSWTGDRPQHF. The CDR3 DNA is TGTGCCAGCAGTTACTCCTGGACAGGGGATCGGCCCCAGCATTTT.

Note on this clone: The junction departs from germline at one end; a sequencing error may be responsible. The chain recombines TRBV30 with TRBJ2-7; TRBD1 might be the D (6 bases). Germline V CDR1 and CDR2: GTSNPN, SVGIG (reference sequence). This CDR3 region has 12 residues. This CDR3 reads CAWSVSPGDRNF. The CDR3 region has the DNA TGTGCCTGGAGTGTATCCCCTGGAGACAGGAACTTC.

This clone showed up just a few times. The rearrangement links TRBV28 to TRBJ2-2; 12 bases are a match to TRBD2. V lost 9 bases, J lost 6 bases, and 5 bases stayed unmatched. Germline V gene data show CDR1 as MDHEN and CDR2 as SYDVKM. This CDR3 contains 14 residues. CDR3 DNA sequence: TGTGCCAGTGGGACTAGCGGGCCAGCCGGGGAGCTGTTTTTT. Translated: CASGTSGPAGELFF. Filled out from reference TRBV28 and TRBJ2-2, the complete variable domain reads DVKVTQSSRYLVKRTGEKVFLECVQDMDHENMFWYRQDPGLGLRLIYFSYDVKMKEKGDIPEGYSVSREKKERFSLILESASTNQTSMYLCASGTSGPAGELFFGEGSRLTVL.

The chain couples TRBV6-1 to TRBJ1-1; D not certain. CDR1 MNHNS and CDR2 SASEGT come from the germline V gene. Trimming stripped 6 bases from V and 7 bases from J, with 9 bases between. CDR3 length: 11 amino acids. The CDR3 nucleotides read TGTGCCAGCAGATGGAGTGGTGAAGCTTTCTTT. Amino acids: CASRWSGEAFF.

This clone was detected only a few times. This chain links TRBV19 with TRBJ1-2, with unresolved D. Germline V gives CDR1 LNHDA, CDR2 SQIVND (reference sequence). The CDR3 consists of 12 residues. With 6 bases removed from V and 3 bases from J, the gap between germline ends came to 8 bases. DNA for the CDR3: TGTGCCAGTAGGAACGGATACTATGGCTACACCTTC. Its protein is CASRNGYYGYTF.

In DNA, the CDR3 is TGTGCCAGCAGTTTTACGGCGGCGAACACTGAAGCTTTCTTT. This translates into CASSFTAANTEAFF. The gene calls are TRBV6-5 and TRBJ1-1; D remains ambiguous. Trimming cost V 4 bases and J 1 base, with 10 bases left between them. The CDR3 is 14 amino acids. The germline CDR1 and CDR2 sequences are MNHEY and SVGAGI.

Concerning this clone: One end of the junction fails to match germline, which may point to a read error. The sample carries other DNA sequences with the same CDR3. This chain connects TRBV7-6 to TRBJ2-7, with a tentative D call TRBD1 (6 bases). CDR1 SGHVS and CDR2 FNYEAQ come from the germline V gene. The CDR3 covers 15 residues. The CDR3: CASSLGGSMTYEQYF. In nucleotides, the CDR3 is TGCGCCAGCAGCTTAGGGGGAAGTATGACCTACGAGCAGTACTTC.